This T cell receptor beta chain originates from a study of blood T cell repertoires in COVID-19. Study at large: Donors in the United States, Italy and Spain gave samples during acute or convalescent COVID-19. T cells, B-cell-depleted T cells, or PBMCs provided the cDNA or gDNA that served as material.

The V and J ends lost 5 bases and 5 bases respectively, with 21 bases between them. Per germline, CDR1 GTSNPN and CDR2 SVGIG (reference sequence). This CDR3 region has 16 residues. Authors' data handling: Reference gene primer amplification in the assay estimated nucleated cell counts. Assay: immunoSEQ multiplex PCR; the TCRdb copy retains only in-frame clones and omits some. The D gene and trimming were derived from the DNA, and the V and J assignments and clone size from that table. The table lists 250,000 to 350,000 clones, 65% to 85% of them singletons. This receptor was identified in a woman between 45 and 60 years old with acute or convalescent COVID-19. V is TRBV30 and J is TRBJ2-2; D is perhaps TRBD1 (6 bases). Sequencing was performed on peripheral blood. The CDR3 DNA reads as TGTGCCTGGGGAACAGGGTATAGGTTCGGGACCGGGGAGCTGTTTTTT. The encoded protein is CAWGTGYRFGTGELFF.